This T cell receptor beta chain comes out of a study of CD8 T cells in Susac syndrome. After extraction with the RNeasy kit, about 0.45 to 1 ug of the RNA was reverse transcribed using random hexamers. immunoSEQ multiplex PCR amplified TCR beta CDR3 across 54 Vbeta, 13 Jbeta. Each CDR3 protein is one row after TCRdb ran MiXCR on the immunoSEQ multiplex PCR reads. The profile shows approximately 150,000 distinct CDR3 sequences, around 85% of them singletons. FACS enriched CD8+ TEMRA cells, while bulk CD8+ and CD4+ were negatively isolated. V shed 4 bases and J shed 3 bases, with 9 bases lying between them. The CDR3 contains 14 residues. Germline lookup yields CDR1 SEHNR and CDR2 FQNEAQ (reference sequence).

The V gene is TRBV7-9, the J gene TRBJ1-4, with no clear D. Specimen: CD8+ T cells from PBMCs. This clonotype originated in a human donor with multiple sclerosis. CDR3 protein: CASSSPLSNEKLFF. CDR3 coding DNA: TGTGCCAGCAGCTCGCCGTTGTCTAATGAAAAACTGTTTTTT.